Listed here are 14 T cell receptor beta chains from one sample, sequenced in a study of blood T cell repertoires in COVID-19 (TCRdb year 2020). The library was produced with the immunoSEQ multiplex PCR assay. Imported from immuneACCESS, the table was reduced by TCRdb to in-frame sequences with V and J called. These copies leave out some clones; in studies compared against another copy, an unresolved V gene accounts for under half, and the cause of the remainder is not known. The sample table lists about 160,000 clones, about 85% of them with a count of one. The ten largest make up 3.3% of the sample. The sample consisted of peripheral blood. These receptors came from a human donor with acute or convalescent COVID-19. The donor label of this sample is uncertain.

This clone was recorded a few times. CDR3 coding DNA: TGTGCCAGCAGCGGGCTAGCGGGGACAGATACGCAGTATTTT. This translates into CASSGLAGTDTQYF. The chain couples TRBV9 to TRBJ2-3; 9 bases fit TRBD2. V was pared by 3 bases and J by 3 bases, with 2 bases of the junction left unmatched. The CDR3 totals 14 residues. CDR1 is SGDLS, CDR2 YYNGEE, per germline. The entire variable domain, with the rest obtained from reference TRBV9 and TRBJ2-3, is as follows: DSGVTQTPKHLITATGQRVTLRCSPRSGDLSVYWYQQSLDQGLQFLIQYYNGEERAKGNILERFSAQQFPDLHSELNLSSLELGDSALYFCASSGLAGTDTQYFGPGTRLTVL.

The chain carries TRBV13 and TRBJ1-4, with a weak D call TRBD1 (5 bases). Trimming took 5 bases from V and 2 from J, leaving 15 bases between them. Germline V CDR1 and CDR2: PRHDT, FYEKMQ (reference sequence). This CDR3 has 16 amino acids. Here the CDR3 DNA reads TGTGCCAGCAGCCCAGGGAGGGCGCGGACTAATGAAAAACTGTTTTTT. Protein sequence: CASSPGRARTNEKLFF.

This clone was counted only a few times. The chain combines TRBV27 with TRBJ2-7; 8 bases are a match to TRBD1. The CDR3 spans 14 residues. The V gene end was trimmed by 7 bases and the J gene end by 1 base; junction bases not matched to a gene: 6. CDR1 is MNHEY, CDR2 SMNVEV, per germline (reference sequence). The CDR3, as DNA: TGTGCCAGCACTCCTCGGACAGGGTCCTACGAGCAGTACTTC. Translating it yields CASTPRTGSYEQYF.

The chain has TRBV2 and TRBJ2-5; 9 bases are a match to TRBD2. After removal of 5 bases from V and 5 bases from J, the junction contained 9 bases not matched to a gene. The germline V gene encodes CDR1 SNHLY and CDR2 FYNNEI. This CDR3 contains 15 residues. The CDR3 region has the DNA TGTGCCAGCAGTAGGGCTAGCGGGGCTAGGGAGACCCAGTACTTC. It codes for CASSRASGARETQYF.

The table lists this clone with a count of one. One junction end disagrees with the germline gene, perhaps due to a read error. CDR3 loop: CARSLVLAGGLNTGELFF. The DNA for the CDR3 is TGCGCCCGCAGCTTGGTACTCGCGGGGGGGCTGAACACCGGGGAGCTGTTTTTT. V gene TRBV5-1 combines with J gene TRBJ2-2; 9 bases match TRBD2. The CDR3 covers 18 residues. Germline V gene sequence: CDR1 SGHRS, CDR2 YFSETQ.

The CDR3 DNA follows: TGTGCCAGCAGGTTCCAGGGAGGCACTGAAGCTTTCTTT. This codes for CASRFQGGTEAFF. The J gene is TRBJ1-1, the V gene TRBV3-1 (or the pseudogene TRBV3-2); tentative D call: TRBD1 (5 bases). CDR3 length: 13 residues. The V gene lost 6 bases and the J gene lost 4 bases, with 12 bases spanning the gap. Germline values: CDR1 LGHDT, CDR2 YNNKEL (reference sequence).

The chain uses TRBV2 and TRBJ1-3; 8 bases are a match to TRBD1. Germline V gene sequence: CDR1 SNHLY, CDR2 FYNNEI. After removal of 2 bases from V and 4 bases from J, the junction contained 7 bases not matched to a gene. The CDR3 contains 16 residues. CDR3 bases: TGTGCCAGCAGTGAACAGGGGGCGGTAAGAGGAAACACCATATATTTT. This gives the protein CASSEQGAVRGNTIYF.

A note on this clone: The sample has other DNA sequences that encode this CDR3 too. The chain is built from TRBV28 and TRBJ1-2; tentatively, D is TRBD1 (6 bases). The CDR3 loop spans 12 amino acids. Deletions cut 7 bases from V and 8 bases from J, with 14 bases between. The germline V gene encodes CDR1 MDHEN and CDR2 SYDVKM. The CDR3 spells CASNPDSRGYTF. Written as DNA, the CDR3 is TGTGCCAGCAACCCGGACAGTCGAGGCTACACCTTC.

The rearrangement joins TRBV2 to TRBJ1-2, with 7 bases aligning to TRBD1. This CDR3 contains 13 residues. Per the germline V gene, CDR1 is SNHLY and CDR2 is FYNNEI. The J segment lost 5 bases and the V segment lost 6 bases, leaving 6 bases of the junction unmatched. CDR3 coding DNA: TGTGCCAGCAGGCCGACAGGGTCGTATGGCTACACCTTC. Translated: CASRPTGSYGYTF.

The CDR3 region is CASSVDGDSTDTQYF. CDR3 nucleotides: TGTGCCAGCAGCGTAGATGGAGATAGCACAGATACGCAGTATTTT. The chain employs TRBV9 and TRBJ2-3; D is unclear. The germline V gene encodes CDR1 SGDLS and CDR2 YYNGEE. The CDR3 covers 15 residues. Deletions cut 0 bases from V and 0 bases from J, with 8 bases between. Supplemented by reference TRBV9 and TRBJ2-3, the full variable domain reads DSGVTQTPKHLITATGQRVTLRCSPRSGDLSVYWYQQSLDQGLQFLIQYYNGEERAKGNILERFSAQQFPDLHSELNLSSLELGDSALYFCASSVDGDSTDTQYFGPGTRLTVL.

The genes are TRBV15 and TRBJ2-5; tentative D call: TRBD2 (5 bases). Looked up from germline, CDR1 is LNHNV and CDR2 is YYDKDF (reference sequence). V was cut by 1 base and J by 4 bases, with 16 bases left in between. The CDR3 consists of 16 residues. CDR3 region: CATSRVRGMGPETQYF. CDR3 sequence (DNA): TGTGCCACCAGCAGAGTACGAGGGATGGGCCCAGAGACCCAGTACTTC.

The chain combines TRBV5-1 with TRBJ2-2; TRBD1 agrees at 10 bases. V shed 0 bases and J 4 bases; nucleotides not matched to a gene: 3. CDR3 length: 16 amino acids. Per germline, CDR1 SGHRS and CDR2 YFSETQ. CDR3 residues: CASSLGDRGLTGELFF. The CDR3 region has the DNA TGCGCCAGCAGCTTGGGGGACAGGGGACTCACCGGGGAGCTGTTTTTT.

The chain employs TRBV11-2 and TRBJ1-6; no clear D. Germline V CDR1 and CDR2: SGHAT, FQNNGV. Trimming removed 5 bases from V and 4 bases from J, with 15 bases in between. This CDR3 contains 16 residues. The CDR3 here is CASSPPGRSYNSPLHF. The CDR3, as DNA: TGTGCCAGCAGCCCACCGGGGAGGAGTTATAATTCACCCCTCCACTTT.

The chain recombines TRBV6-5 with TRBJ2-7, with 7 bases matching TRBD1. The junction had 1 base not matched to a gene; V was cut back by 5 bases and J by 0 bases. CDR1 and CDR2 from the germline V gene are MNHEY and SVGAGI. The CDR3 is 13 residues long. Here the CDR3 DNA reads TGTGCCAGCAGTCGACAGGGCTCCTACGAGCAGTACTTC. It yields the protein CASSRQGSYEQYF.